The 25 T cell receptor beta chains presented below share a single source sample, sequenced in a study of breast tumors, draining lymph nodes, adjacent tissues. The lymph nodes were axillary draining lymph nodes from breast cancer patients. Each CDR3 protein is one row after TCRdb ran MiXCR on the multiplex PCR reads. In the table there are 150,000 to 200,000 distinct CDR3 sequences, roughly 31% of which are singletons. Material: axillary lymph node tissue. These receptors were taken from a female donor with breast cancer. Some clones in this sample may be carry-over from other donors' samples.

With regard to this clonotype: A read error may produce the germline difference seen at one junction end. The chain couples TRBV4-2 to TRBJ1-6; D unclear. Germline CDR1 and CDR2: LGHNA and YNFKEQ. There are 16 residues in the CDR3. CDR3 DNA sequence: TGTGCCAGCAGCCTGGCGGTTGAGTCCTATAATTCGCCCCTCCACTTT. Residues: CASSLAVESYNSPLHF.

This clonotype was seen many times. The V gene is TRBV11-3, the J gene TRBJ2-3, with TRBD1 as a possible D gene (6 bases). Germline-derived CDR1 and CDR2 are SGHNT and YENEEA. The CDR3 runs 13 residues. The V gene lost 5 bases and the J gene lost 5 bases, with 11 bases spanning the gap. CDR3 amino acids: CASSTGFGDTQYF. The CDR3 DNA reads TGTGCCAGCAGCACAGGGTTTGGAGATACGCAGTATTTT.

This clonotype has a count of ten or more. The rearrangement joins TRBV15 to TRBJ1-2; D may be TRBD1 (5 bases). V shed 1 base and J shed 5 bases, with 17 bases lying between them. The CDR3 has 16 residues. Germline CDR1 is LNHNV and CDR2 is YYDKDF (reference sequence). The CDR3 DNA is TGTGCCACCAGCAGAGCTCGGTCGAGGGACGGGTATGGCTACACCTTC. It translates to CATSRARSRDGYGYTF.

The sample holds many counts of this clonotype. This chain connects TRBV2 to TRBJ1-2, with a weak D call TRBD1 (5 bases). The CDR3 loop spans 13 amino acids. Looked up from germline, CDR1 is SNHLY and CDR2 is FYNNEI. Deletions cut 8 bases from V and 4 bases from J, with 14 bases between. CDR3 coding DNA: TGTGCCAGCGCCCCCGGGGGGAGCTATGGCTACACCTTC. Encoded protein: CASAPGGSYGYTF.

The sample holds a few counts of this clonotype. The chain recombines TRBV5-6 with TRBJ2-3; 14 bases are shared with TRBD2. V shed 0 bases and J 2 bases; nucleotides not matched to a gene: 11. The CDR3 contains 20 residues. Germline V gene lookup returns CDR1 SGHDT and CDR2 YYEEEE. The CDR3 nucleotides are TGTGCCAGCAGCTTGGGTCCGGGACTAGCGGGAGTGGACCCCACAGATACGCAGTATTTT. Encoded protein: CASSLGPGLAGVDPTDTQYF.

This clonotype was recorded at least ten times. V usage is TRBV10-3 and J usage is TRBJ2-7; possibly TRBD1 or TRBD2 for D (6 bases each). Trimming took 6 bases from V and 6 from J, leaving 12 bases between them. Germline V gene lookup returns CDR1 ENHRY and CDR2 SYGVKD. CDR3 length: 12 amino acids. The CDR3 DNA is TGTGCCATCAGGACAGAGGGGGGCGAGCAGTACTTC. Translation gives CAIRTEGGEQYF.

This sequence joins TRBV20-1 and TRBJ2-7; 9 bases are shared with TRBD1. The length of the CDR3 is 13 residues. J gave up 2 bases and V 8 bases, and 7 bases lay outside the gene matches. Germline CDR1 is DFQATT and CDR2 is SNEGSKA (reference sequence). The CDR3 here is CSPGDRDTYEQYF. The CDR3 nucleotides are TGCAGTCCAGGGGACAGGGATACCTACGAGCAGTACTTC.

This clonotype was recorded many times. The chain has TRBV24-1 and TRBJ2-2; D ambiguous. The length of the CDR3 is 16 residues. Germline loops: CDR1 KGHDR, CDR2 SFDVKD. Deletions cut 0 bases from V and 8 bases from J, with 15 bases between. The chain's CDR3 is CATSDLKSLAGGELFF. The CDR3 DNA is TGTGCCACCAGTGATTTGAAGTCGTTGGCTGGGGGGGAGCTGTTTTTT.

This clonotype was detected a few times. A much larger clone lies a single base off, so this may be a read error. This chain joins TRBV4-3 and TRBJ1-6; TRBD1 might be the D (5 bases). V lost 1 base and J 8 bases, leaving 15 bases between the germline ends. Germline CDR1 and CDR2: LGHNA and YSLEER. The CDR3 has 16 amino acids. This chain's CDR3 is CASSQGRARDYSPLHF. The CDR3, as DNA: TGCGCCAGCAGCCAAGGTAGAGCCAGGGATTATTCACCCCTCCACTTT.

Many counts were recorded for this clonotype. The chain is built from TRBV2 and TRBJ1-2, with D hard to call. This CDR3 contains 12 residues. Germline V gene lookup returns CDR1 SNHLY and CDR2 FYNNEI. Trimming took off 5 bases at V and 8 bases at J, with 12 bases between the two ends. CDR3 DNA: TGTGCCAGCAGTCCCCGCCTAGGGGGCTACACCTTC. Protein sequence: CASSPRLGGYTF.

Ten or more counts support this clonotype. This chain links TRBV6-1 with TRBJ2-3, with D unresolved. Germline CDR1 is MNHNS and CDR2 is SASEGT. The CDR3 consists of 14 residues. V was clipped by 7 bases and J by 1 base, with 12 bases between them. The DNA of the CDR3 is TGTGCCAGCAAGCTAAGTTGGGGCACAGATACGCAGTATTTT. Amino acid sequence: CASKLSWGTDTQYF.

The V and J genes are TRBV6-5 and TRBJ2-2; D perhaps matches TRBD1 (7 bases). This CDR3 has 15 residues. Germline loops: CDR1 MNHEY, CDR2 SVGAGI. The V end was cut by 6 bases, the J end by 13 bases, with 24 bases between. In nucleotides, the CDR3 is TGTGCCAGCAGCCCGAGGACAGGACGACGGGGAGGGCTGTTTTTT. Protein sequence: CASSPRTGRRGGLFF.

This clonotype was recorded at least ten times. DNA for the CDR3: TGTGCCAGCAGCTCAAGCGTAGCGGGCTTTTACAATGAGCAGTTCTTC. It translates to CASSSSVAGFYNEQFF. The rearrangement joins TRBV7-3 to TRBJ2-1; TRBD2 matches 7 bases. Germline trimming cut 4 bases from V and 4 bases from J; bases unmatched to any gene: 10. Per germline, CDR1 SGHTA and CDR2 FQGTGA. This CDR3 comprises 16 residues. Full variable domain (rest looked up from reference TRBV7-3 and TRBJ2-1): GAGVSQTPSNKVTEKGKYVELRCDPISGHTALYWYRQSLGQGPEFLIYFQGTGAADDSGLPNDRFFAVRPEGSVSTLKIQRTERGDSAVYLCASSSSVAGFYNEQFFGPGTRLTVL.

This clonotype has just a few counts. The rearrangement joins TRBV6-5 to TRBJ1-1; D might be TRBD1 (5 bases). CDR1 and CDR2 (germline): MNHEY, SVGAGI. CDR3 length: 11 residues. Trimming shortened V by 7 bases and J by 6 bases, and 9 bases separated the two germline ends. CDR3 bases: TGTGCCAGCACTAAAGGGGCTGAAGCTTTCTTT. This encodes CASTKGAEAFF.

The genes are TRBV29-1 and TRBJ2-1; 10 bases are a match to TRBD2. Germline CDR1 reads SQVTM; CDR2 reads ANQGSEA. The CDR3 is made up of 11 amino acids. V lost 8 bases, J lost 10 bases, and 5 bases stayed unmatched. CDR3 region: CSQALAGEQFF. The CDR3 region has the DNA TGCAGCCAAGCACTAGCGGGGGAGCAGTTCTTC.

On this clonotype: A much larger clone sits a single nucleotide away, making a read error possible. V gene TRBV20-1 combines with J gene TRBJ2-5; D may match TRBD1 or TRBD2 (5 bases each). CDR3 length: 12 residues. Germline V gene data show CDR1 as DFQATT and CDR2 as SNEGSKA (reference sequence). CDR3 sequence reads: CSARDDQETPYF. DNA of the CDR3: TGCAGTGCAAGGGACGACCAAGAGACCCCGTACTTC.

V is TRBV7-2 and J is TRBJ1-5; D might be TRBD1 (6 bases). The CDR3 spans 16 residues. Germline V gives CDR1 SGHTA, CDR2 FQGNSA. With 1 base removed from V and 5 bases from J, the gap between germline ends came to 15 bases. CDR3 bases: TGTGCCAGCAGCTTAGGCAATGCGGGGGGCCATCAGCCCCAGCATTTT. Translating it yields CASSLGNAGGHQPQHF.

This clonotype was found many times. The V and J genes are TRBV24-1 and TRBJ2-3; 8 nucleotides line up with TRBD2. Trimming cost V 3 bases and J 2 bases; bases outside gene matches: 9. CDR3 length: 17 residues. Germline V gene sequence: CDR1 KGHDR, CDR2 SFDVKD. This CDR3 is CATSDPRGGRLTDTQYF. As DNA, the CDR3 is TGTGCCACCAGTGATCCCCGGGGGGGTAGGCTCACAGATACGCAGTATTTT.

The chain couples TRBV11-2 to TRBJ2-3, with D unclear. The CDR3 extends over 13 amino acids. With 3 bases removed from V and 5 bases from J, the gap between germline ends came to 9 bases. Germline CDR1 is SGHAT and CDR2 is FQNNGV. Here the CDR3 DNA reads TGTGCCAGCAGCTTCGGGCCGAAAGATACGCAGTATTTT. As protein: CASSFGPKDTQYF.

This clonotype was seen at least ten times. This chain uses TRBV7-2 with TRBJ2-5, with D unclear. Germline V lookup: CDR1 SGHTA, CDR2 FQGNSA. Trimming removed 5 bases at V and 5 bases at J, with 9 bases between. This CDR3 region has 12 residues. The CDR3 sequence is CASSLTTETQYF. The CDR3 bases are TGTGCCAGCAGCCTCACCACGGAGACCCAGTACTTC.

The chain links TRBV2 to TRBJ2-5, with 7 nucleotides matching TRBD1. J gave up 0 bases and V 7 bases, and 8 bases lay outside the gene matches. This CDR3 is built from 15 residues. CDR1 and CDR2 from the germline V gene are SNHLY and FYNNEI. CDR3 nucleotide sequence: TGTGCCAGCAATCCCCAGGGGGACAACCAAGAGACCCAGTACTTC. Translated, it gives CASNPQGDNQETQYF.

This rearrangement joins TRBV10-3 to TRBJ1-1; TRBD1 might be the D (5 bases). This CDR3 contains 14 residues. Germline V gene lookup returns CDR1 ENHRY and CDR2 SYGVKD. Deletions cut 2 bases from V and 4 bases from J, with 11 bases between. CDR3 sequence (DNA): TGTGCCATCAGTGAGCAGGGAATGAGCACTGAAGCTTTCTTT. It yields the protein CAISEQGMSTEAFF.

This clonotype has only a few counts. The chain combines TRBV3-1 with TRBJ2-1; 10 bases are shared with TRBD2. This CDR3 has 17 amino acids. Germline lookup yields CDR1 LGHDT and CDR2 YNNKEL (reference sequence). V shed 3 bases and J 3 bases; nucleotides not matched to a gene: 8. The chain's CDR3 is CASSQEGLAAGYNEQFF. The CDR3 DNA follows: TGTGCCAGCAGCCAGGAAGGACTAGCGGCGGGCTACAATGAGCAGTTCTTC.

This clonotype was seen repeatedly, ten times or more. V is TRBV24-1 and J is TRBJ1-5; perhaps TRBD1 as D (5 bases). The CDR3 loop spans 19 amino acids. Germline-derived CDR1 and CDR2 are KGHDR and SFDVKD. Trimming pared 4 bases from V and 4 bases from J, leaving 25 bases between. The CDR3, as DNA: TGTGCCACCAGTGAGGTTCGGGGGGTGGCATTCGCCAAAAATCAGCCCCAGCATTTT. Translation: CATSEVRGVAFAKNQPQHF.

At least ten counts were recorded for this clonotype. The rearrangement links TRBV10-3 to TRBJ2-5; D might be TRBD1 (6 bases). The CDR3 extends over 18 amino acids. The V and J ends lost 7 bases and 2 bases respectively, with 26 bases between them. CDR1 and CDR2 from the germline V gene are ENHRY and SYGVKD. DNA for the CDR3: TGTGCCATCAAGGCCAATCAGGGAGCTGGACAGTCACAAGAGACCCAGTACTTC. It encodes CAIKANQGAGQSQETQYF.